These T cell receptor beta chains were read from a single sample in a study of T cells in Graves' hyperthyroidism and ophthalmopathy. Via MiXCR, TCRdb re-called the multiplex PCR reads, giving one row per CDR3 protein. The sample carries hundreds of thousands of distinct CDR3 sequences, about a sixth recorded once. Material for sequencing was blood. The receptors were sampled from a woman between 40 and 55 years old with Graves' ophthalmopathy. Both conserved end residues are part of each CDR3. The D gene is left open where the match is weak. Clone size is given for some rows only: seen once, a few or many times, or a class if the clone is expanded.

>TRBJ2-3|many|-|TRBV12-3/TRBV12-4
TGTGCCAGCAGTTTGTACGGGTCGGGGCCAGATACGCAGTATTTT
CASSLYGSGPDTQYF
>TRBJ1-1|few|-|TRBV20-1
TGCAGTGCTAGAGATCGGAAAGGACAAAGGCCCGCTGAAGCTTTCTTT
CSARDRKGQRPAEAFF
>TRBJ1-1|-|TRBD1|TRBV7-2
TGTGCCAGCAGCTTAGTTGGGACAGGGGTCGGGGTGAACACTGAAGCTTTCTTT
CASSLVGTGVGVNTEAFF
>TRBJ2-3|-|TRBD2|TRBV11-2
TGTGCCAGCAGCACCCGGGGACTAGCGGGGGAAGATACGCAGTATTTT
CASSTRGLAGEDTQYF
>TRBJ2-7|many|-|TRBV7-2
TGTGCCAGCAGCTCCTCTACGAGGGAGCAGTACTTC
CASSSSTREQYF
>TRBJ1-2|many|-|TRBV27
TGTGCCAGCAGCCCTGGCGGGGGGCGAGATGGCTACACCTTC
CASSPGGGRDGYTF
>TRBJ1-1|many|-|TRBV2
TGTGCCAGCAGTGAAGTGGCAGATACTGAAGCTTTCTTT
CASSEVADTEAFF
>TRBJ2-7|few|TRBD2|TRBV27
TGTGCCAGCAGTTTGTTGCCTAGCGGGATCCCCTACGAGCAGTACTTC
CASSLLPSGIPYEQYF
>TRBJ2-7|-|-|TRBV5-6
TGTGCCAGCAGTGGAGGATTCGAGCAGTACTTC
CASSGGFEQYF
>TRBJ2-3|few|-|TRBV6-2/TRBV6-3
TGTGCCAGCAGTCTTAAGAGTAGGGCGCAGTATTTT
CASSLKSRAQYF
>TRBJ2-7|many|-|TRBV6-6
TGTGCCAGCAGTTACCTCGTGCAGGGTTCCTACGAGCAGTACTTC
CASSYLVQGSYEQYF
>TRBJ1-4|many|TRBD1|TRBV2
TGTGCCAGCAGAGGGACAGGGGGCGCGACTAATGAAAAACTGTTTTTT
CASRGTGGATNEKLFF
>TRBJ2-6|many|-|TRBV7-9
TGTGCCAGCGGCGGTTGGGGGCGCGATGCTGGGGCCAACGTCCTGACTTTC
CASGGWGRDAGANVLTF
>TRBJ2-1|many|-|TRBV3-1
TGTGCCAGCAGCCAAGATCGGGATGTTCGGTTCTTC
CASSQDRDVRFF
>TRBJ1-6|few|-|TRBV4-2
TGTGCCAGCAGCCAAGAAGGACACCATAATTCACCCCTCCACTTT
CASSQEGHHNSPLHF
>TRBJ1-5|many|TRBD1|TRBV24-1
TGTGCCACCAGTGGGGGGACAGGCGGCGCTTCGGGTCAGCCCCAGCATTTT
CATSGGTGGASGQPQHF
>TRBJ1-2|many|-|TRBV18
TGTGCCAGCTCACCAAGTTCAGGGGACTATGGCTACACCTTC
CASSPSSGDYGYTF
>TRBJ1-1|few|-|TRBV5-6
TGTGCCAGCACCCGTCAGGAGTCGAGAAACACTGAAGCTTTCTTT
CASTRQESRNTEAFF
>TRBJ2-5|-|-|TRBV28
TGTGCCAGCAGCTGGGGGGGGGGGCCGAAGGAGACCCAGTACTTC
CASSWGGGPKETQYF
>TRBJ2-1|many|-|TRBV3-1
TGTGCCAGCAGCCAAGAACAGGGGGGGGGCGAGAATGAGCAGTTCTTC
CASSQEQGGGENEQFF
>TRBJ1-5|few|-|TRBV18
TGTGCCAGCTCACAAGGAGCCGAGGGTCAGCCCCAGCATTTT
CASSQGAEGQPQHF
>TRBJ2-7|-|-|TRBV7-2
TGTGCCAGCAGCCCCAGGGCTTACGAGCAGTACTTC
CASSPRAYEQYF
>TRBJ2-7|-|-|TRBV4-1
TGCGCCAGCAGCCAAGAGGGGACTGCGTCCTACGAGCAGTACTTC
CASSQEGTASYEQYF
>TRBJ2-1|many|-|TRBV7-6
TGTGCCAGCAGCCCCTCGTATGGGGACAATGAGCAGTTCTTC
CASSPSYGDNEQFF
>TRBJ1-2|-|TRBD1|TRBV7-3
TGTGCCAGCAGCGCAAGACCGGGACAGAACTATGGCTACACCTTC
CASSARPGQNYGYTF
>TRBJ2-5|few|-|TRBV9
TGTGCCAGCAGCGGTCGGTTAGGCGCTCTCCAAGAGACCCAGTACTTC
CASSGRLGALQETQYF
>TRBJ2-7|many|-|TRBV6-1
TGTGCCAGCAGTGAGGGCCGAGTCTACGAGCAGTACTTC
CASSEGRVYEQYF
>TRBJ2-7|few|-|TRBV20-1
TGCAGTGCTAGAGGCCGGTGGGAGAACTACGAGCAGTACTTC
CSARGRWENYEQYF
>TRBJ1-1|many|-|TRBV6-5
TGTGCCAGCAGTTACTCGGGGGACGCATACACTGAAGCTTTCTTT
CASSYSGDAYTEAFF
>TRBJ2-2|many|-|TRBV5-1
TGCGCCAGCAGCTTGGGTGGAGACACCGGGGAGCTGTTTTTT
CASSLGGDTGELFF
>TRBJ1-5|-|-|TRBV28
TGTGCCAGTGGGTTACCATCCGTGGGCAATCAGCCCCAGCATTTT
CASGLPSVGNQPQHF
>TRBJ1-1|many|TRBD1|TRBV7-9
TGTGCCAGCAGCTTAGTTAGGGGGCGGTACACTGAAGCTTTCTTT
CASSLVRGRYTEAFF
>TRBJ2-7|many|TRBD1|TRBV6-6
TGTGCCAGCAGTTACTCGGCGACAGGGAGCGACGAGCAGTACTTC
CASSYSATGSDEQYF
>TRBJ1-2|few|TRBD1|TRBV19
TGTGCCAGTAGTTGGGACCGGACAGGGTCTGGCTACACCTTC
CASSWDRTGSGYTF
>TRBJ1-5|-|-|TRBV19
TGTGCCAGTAGTATCCGAAACGGTGGCAATCAGCCCCAGCATTTT
CASSIRNGGNQPQHF
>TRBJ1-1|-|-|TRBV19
TGTGCCAGTAGTATAGCGGGGTTTACTGAAGCTTTCTTT
CASSIAGFTEAFF
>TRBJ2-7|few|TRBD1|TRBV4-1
TGCGCCAGCAGCCGGGGGCAGGGGGCATCGTCCTACGAGCAGTACTTC
CASSRGQGASSYEQYF
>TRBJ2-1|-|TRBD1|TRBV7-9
TGTGCCAGCAGCTTAGTAGTTCCCCGCAGGGGGCAATCCTACAATGAGCAGTTCTTC
CASSLVVPRRGQSYNEQFF
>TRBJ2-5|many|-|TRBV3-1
TGTGCCAGCAGCCACGACTCGTACAGTTACCAAGAGACCCAGTACTTC
CASSHDSYSYQETQYF
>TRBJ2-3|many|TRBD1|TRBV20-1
TGCAGTGCTAAACCACAGGGGCGAGATACGCAGTATTTT
CSAKPQGRDTQYF
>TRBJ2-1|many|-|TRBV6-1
TGTGCCAGCAGTTTCCTAGCGAGCTCCTACAATGAGCAGTTCTTC
CASSFLASSYNEQFF
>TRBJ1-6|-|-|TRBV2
TGTGCCAGCAGTGAAGCAGGATCACCCCTCCACTTT
CASSEAGSPLHF
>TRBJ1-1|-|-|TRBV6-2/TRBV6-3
TGTGCCAGCAGTATAGACACGGTAAACACTGAAGCTTTCTTT
CASSIDTVNTEAFF
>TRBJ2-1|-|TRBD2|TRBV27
TGTGCCAGCAGTTTGGTTAGCGGGAGGTTGGGTAATGAGCAGTTCTTC
CASSLVSGRLGNEQFF
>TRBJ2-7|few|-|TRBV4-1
TGCGCCAGCAGCCCTTCGGGCGGTTACTACGAGCAGTACTTC
CASSPSGGYYEQYF